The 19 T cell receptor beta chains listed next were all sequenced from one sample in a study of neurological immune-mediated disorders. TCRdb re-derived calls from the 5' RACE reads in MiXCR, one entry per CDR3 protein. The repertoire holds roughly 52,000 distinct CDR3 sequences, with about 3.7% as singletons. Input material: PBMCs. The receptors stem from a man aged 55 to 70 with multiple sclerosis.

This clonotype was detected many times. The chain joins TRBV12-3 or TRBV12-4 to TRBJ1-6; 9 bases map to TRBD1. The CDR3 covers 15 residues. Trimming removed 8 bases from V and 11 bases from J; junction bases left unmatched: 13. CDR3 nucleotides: TGTGCCAGCGGATTGACGGGACAGGGTGGGACACCCCTCCACTTT. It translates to CASGLTGQGGTPLHF.

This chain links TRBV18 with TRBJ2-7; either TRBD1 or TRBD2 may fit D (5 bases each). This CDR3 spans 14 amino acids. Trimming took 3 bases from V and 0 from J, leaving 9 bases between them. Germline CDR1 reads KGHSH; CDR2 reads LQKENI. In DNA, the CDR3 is TGTGCCAGCTCACCCGGGACGAGCTCCTACGAGCAGTACTTC. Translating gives CASSPGTSSYEQYF.

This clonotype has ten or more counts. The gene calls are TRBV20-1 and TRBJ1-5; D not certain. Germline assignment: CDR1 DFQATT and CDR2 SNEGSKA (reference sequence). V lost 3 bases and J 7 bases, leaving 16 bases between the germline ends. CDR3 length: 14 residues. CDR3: CSAREGGVGQPQHF. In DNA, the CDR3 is TGCAGTGCTAGGGAGGGAGGAGTTGGCCAGCCCCAGCATTTT.

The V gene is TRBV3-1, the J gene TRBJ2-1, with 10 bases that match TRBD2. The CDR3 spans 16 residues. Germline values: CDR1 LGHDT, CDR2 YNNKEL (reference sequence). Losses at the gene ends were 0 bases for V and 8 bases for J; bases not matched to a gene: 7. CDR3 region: CASSQDALAGVYEQFF. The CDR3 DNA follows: TGTGCCAGCAGCCAAGATGCCCTAGCGGGAGTCTATGAGCAGTTCTTC.

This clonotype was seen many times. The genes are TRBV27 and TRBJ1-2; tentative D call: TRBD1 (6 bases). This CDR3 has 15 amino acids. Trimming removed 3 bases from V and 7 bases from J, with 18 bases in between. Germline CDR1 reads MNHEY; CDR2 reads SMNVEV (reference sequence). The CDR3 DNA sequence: TGTGCCAGCAGTTTTGGGCGGGAACAGGGACGTGGCTACACCTTC. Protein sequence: CASSFGREQGRGYTF.

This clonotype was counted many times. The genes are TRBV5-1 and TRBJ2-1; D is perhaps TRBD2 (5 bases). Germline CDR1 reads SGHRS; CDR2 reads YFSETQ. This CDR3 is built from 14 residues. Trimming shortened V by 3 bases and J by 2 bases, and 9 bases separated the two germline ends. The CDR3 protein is CASSSSGAYNEQFF. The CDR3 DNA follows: TGCGCCAGCAGCTCGTCCGGGGCCTACAATGAGCAGTTCTTC.

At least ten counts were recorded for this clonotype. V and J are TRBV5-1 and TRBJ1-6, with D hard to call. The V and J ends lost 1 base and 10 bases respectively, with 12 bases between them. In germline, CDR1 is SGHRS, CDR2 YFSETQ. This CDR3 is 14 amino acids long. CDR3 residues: CASSLNGPGSPLHF. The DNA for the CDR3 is TGCGCCAGCAGCTTGAACGGGCCAGGATCACCCCTCCACTTT. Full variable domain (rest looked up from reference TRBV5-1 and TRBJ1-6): KAGVTQTPRYLIKTRGQQVTLSCSPISGHRSVSWYQQTPGQGLQFLFEYFSETQRNKGNFPGRFSGRQFSNSRSEMNVSTLELGDSALYLCASSLNGPGSPLHFGNGTRLTVT.

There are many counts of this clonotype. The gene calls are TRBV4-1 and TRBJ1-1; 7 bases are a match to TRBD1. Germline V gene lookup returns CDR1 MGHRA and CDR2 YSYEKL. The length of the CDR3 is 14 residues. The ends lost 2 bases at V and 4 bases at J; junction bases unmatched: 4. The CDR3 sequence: CASSQLGQSTEAFF. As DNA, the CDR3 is TGCGCCAGCAGCCAACTGGGACAGTCCACTGAAGCTTTCTTT.

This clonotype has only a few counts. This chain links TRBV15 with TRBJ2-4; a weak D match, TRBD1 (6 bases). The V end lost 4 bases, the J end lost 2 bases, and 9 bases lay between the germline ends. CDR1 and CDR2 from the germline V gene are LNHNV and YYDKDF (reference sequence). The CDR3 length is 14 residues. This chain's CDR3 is CATSNRDTKNIQYF. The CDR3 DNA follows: TGTGCCACCAGCAACCGGGACACCAAAAACATTCAGTACTTC.

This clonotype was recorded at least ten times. CDR3 sequence reads: CASSLVPDQETQYF. The CDR3 DNA reads TGCGCCAGCAGCTTGGTTCCGGACCAAGAGACCCAGTACTTC. The chain has TRBV5-1 and TRBJ2-5; no clear D gene. V dropped 0 bases and J dropped 0 bases, with 6 bases sitting between them. The CDR3 length is 14 residues. CDR1 is SGHRS, CDR2 YFSETQ, per germline.

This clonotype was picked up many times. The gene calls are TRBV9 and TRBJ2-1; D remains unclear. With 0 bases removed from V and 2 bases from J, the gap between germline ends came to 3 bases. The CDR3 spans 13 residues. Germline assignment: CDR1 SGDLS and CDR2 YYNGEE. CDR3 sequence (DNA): TGTGCCAGCAGCGTAGGACCCTACAATGAGCAGTTCTTC. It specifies CASSVGPYNEQFF.

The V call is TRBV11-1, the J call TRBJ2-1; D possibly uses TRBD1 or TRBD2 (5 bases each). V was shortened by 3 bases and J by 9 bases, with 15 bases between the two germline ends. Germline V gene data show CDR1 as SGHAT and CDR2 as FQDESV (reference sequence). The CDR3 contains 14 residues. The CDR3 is CASSLRGASFEQFF. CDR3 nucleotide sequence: TGTGCCAGCAGCTTGAGGGGCGCTTCTTTTGAGCAGTTCTTC.

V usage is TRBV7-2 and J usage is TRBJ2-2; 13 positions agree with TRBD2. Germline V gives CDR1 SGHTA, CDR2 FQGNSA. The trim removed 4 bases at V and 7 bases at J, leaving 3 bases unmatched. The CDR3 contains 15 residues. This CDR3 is CASSSRTSGSGELFF. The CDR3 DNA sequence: TGTGCCAGCAGCTCCCGGACTAGCGGGAGCGGGGAGCTGTTTTTT.

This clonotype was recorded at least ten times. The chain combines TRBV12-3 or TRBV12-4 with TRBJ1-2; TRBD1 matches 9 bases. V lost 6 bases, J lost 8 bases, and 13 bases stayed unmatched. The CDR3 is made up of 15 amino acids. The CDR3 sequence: CASRGTGGALEGYTF. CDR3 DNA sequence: TGTGCCAGCAGGGGAACAGGGGGCGCCCTGGAAGGCTACACCTTC.

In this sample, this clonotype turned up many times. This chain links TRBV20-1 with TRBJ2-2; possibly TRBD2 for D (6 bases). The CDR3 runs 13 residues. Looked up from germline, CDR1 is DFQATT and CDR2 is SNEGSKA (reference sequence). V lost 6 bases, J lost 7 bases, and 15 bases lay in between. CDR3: CSAMTSMVGELFF. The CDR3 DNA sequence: TGCAGTGCGATGACTAGTATGGTCGGGGAGCTGTTTTTT.

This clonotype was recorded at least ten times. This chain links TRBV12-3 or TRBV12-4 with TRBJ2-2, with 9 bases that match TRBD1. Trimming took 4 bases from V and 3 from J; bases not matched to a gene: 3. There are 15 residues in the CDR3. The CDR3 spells CASSSDRGYTGELFF. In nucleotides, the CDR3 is TGTGCCAGCAGTTCAGACAGGGGGTACACCGGGGAGCTGTTTTTT.

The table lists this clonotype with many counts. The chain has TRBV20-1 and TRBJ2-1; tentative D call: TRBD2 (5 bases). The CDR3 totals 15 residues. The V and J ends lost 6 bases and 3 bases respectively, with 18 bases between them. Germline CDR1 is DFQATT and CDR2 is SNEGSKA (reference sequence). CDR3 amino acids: CSAPQRADLYNEQFF. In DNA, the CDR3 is TGCAGTGCCCCCCAGAGGGCGGACCTCTACAATGAGCAGTTCTTC.

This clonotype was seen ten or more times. The CDR3 sequence is CASSPLSSEKLFF. Written as DNA, the CDR3 is TGCGCCAGCAGCCCACTATCTTCTGAAAAACTGTTTTTT. The chain uses TRBV5-1 and TRBJ1-4; no reliable D call. The germline gives CDR1 SGHRS, CDR2 YFSETQ. The CDR3 runs to 13 residues. Trimming cost V 4 bases and J 7 bases, with 11 bases left between them.

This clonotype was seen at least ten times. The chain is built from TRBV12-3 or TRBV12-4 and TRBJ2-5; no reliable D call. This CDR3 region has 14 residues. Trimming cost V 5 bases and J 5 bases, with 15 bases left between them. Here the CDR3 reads CASSLSFGGETQYF. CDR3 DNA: TGTGCCAGCAGTCTTTCATTTGGTGGGGAGACCCAGTACTTC.